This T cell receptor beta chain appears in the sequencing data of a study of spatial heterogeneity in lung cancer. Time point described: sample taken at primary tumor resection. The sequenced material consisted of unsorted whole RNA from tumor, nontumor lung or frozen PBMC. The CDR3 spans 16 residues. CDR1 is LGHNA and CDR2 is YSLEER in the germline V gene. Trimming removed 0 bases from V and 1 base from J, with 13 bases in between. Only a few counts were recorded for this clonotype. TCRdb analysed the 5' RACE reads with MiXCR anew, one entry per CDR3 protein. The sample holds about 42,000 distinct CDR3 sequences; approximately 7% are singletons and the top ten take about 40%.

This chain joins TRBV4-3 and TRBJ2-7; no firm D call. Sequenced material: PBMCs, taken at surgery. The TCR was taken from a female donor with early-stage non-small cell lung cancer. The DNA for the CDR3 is TGCGCCAGCAGCCAAGATACGGCAGTCCCTTCCTACGAGCAGTACTTC. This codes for CASSQDTAVPSYEQYF.